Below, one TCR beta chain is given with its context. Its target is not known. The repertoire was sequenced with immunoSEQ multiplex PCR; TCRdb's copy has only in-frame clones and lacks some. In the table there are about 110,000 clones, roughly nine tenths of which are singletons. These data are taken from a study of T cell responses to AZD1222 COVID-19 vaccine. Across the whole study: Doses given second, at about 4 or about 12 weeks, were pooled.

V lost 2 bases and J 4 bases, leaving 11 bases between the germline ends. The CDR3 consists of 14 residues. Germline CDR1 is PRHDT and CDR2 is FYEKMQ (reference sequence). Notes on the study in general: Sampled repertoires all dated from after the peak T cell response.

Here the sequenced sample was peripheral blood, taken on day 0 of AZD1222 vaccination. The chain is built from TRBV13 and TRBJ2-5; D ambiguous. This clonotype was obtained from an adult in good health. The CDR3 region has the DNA TGTGCCAGCAGCTTAATTTCCTCCCCAGAGACCCAGTACTTC. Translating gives CASSLISSPETQYF. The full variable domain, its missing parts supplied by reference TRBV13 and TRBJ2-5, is AAGVIQSPRHLIKEKRETATLKCYPIPRHDTVYWYQQGPGQDPQFLISFYEKMQSDKGSIPDRFSAQQFSDYHSELNMSSLELGDSALYFCASSLISSPETQYFGPGTRLLVL.